This entry lists 8 T cell receptor beta chains sequenced from one sample in a study of blood T cells in healthy people across ages. A J-beta primer mix and a sample-barcoded 5' primer were used in a second PCR of roughly 7 to 12 cycles. One entry per CDR3 protein results from TCRdb running MiXCR on the 5' RACE reads. The sample holds 1.8 million or so distinct CDR3 sequences, approximately 39% seen once. The sample was blood. These receptors originate from a human donor in good health.

This clonotype was found a few times. This chain joins TRBV29-1 and TRBJ2-5; 9 nucleotides match TRBD1. In germline, CDR1 is SQVTM, CDR2 ANQGSEA. V trimming: 4 bases; J trimming: 3 bases; junction bases outside the gene matches: 6. CDR3 length: 14 residues. CDR3: CSVGSGQGKETQYF. CDR3 coding DNA: TGCAGCGTTGGATCGGGACAGGGAAAAGAGACCCAGTACTTC.

This clonotype was seen at least ten times. The chain joins TRBV5-1 to TRBJ2-1; D gene unclear. CDR3 length equals 14 residues. With 0 bases removed from V and 3 bases from J, the gap between germline ends came to 7 bases. CDR1 SGHRS and CDR2 YFSETQ come from the germline V gene. The CDR3 sequence: CASSLGGIYNEQFF. The CDR3 DNA follows: TGCGCCAGCAGCTTGGGGGGAATCTACAATGAGCAGTTCTTC. The whole variable domain, filled in from reference TRBV5-1 and TRBJ2-1, reads KAGVTQTPRYLIKTRGQQVTLSCSPISGHRSVSWYQQTPGQGLQFLFEYFSETQRNKGNFPGRFSGRQFSNSRSEMNVSTLELGDSALYLCASSLGGIYNEQFFGPGTRLTVL.

The V gene is TRBV7-6, the J gene TRBJ1-1; D possibly corresponds to TRBD1 (5 bases). V lost 5 bases to trimming and J lost 0 bases, with 19 bases between them. The length of the CDR3 is 17 residues. Germline V gives CDR1 SGHVS, CDR2 FNYEAQ. The CDR3 sequence is CASSARPGRLVNTEAFF. The CDR3 DNA reads as TGTGCCAGCAGCGCAAGACCGGGACGGTTAGTGAACACTGAAGCTTTCTTT.

The V gene is TRBV15, the J gene TRBJ2-1; 9 bases fit TRBD2. The CDR3 sequence is 16 residues long. V was clipped by 3 bases and J by 8 bases; unmatched bases: 11. Germline assignment: CDR1 LNHNV and CDR2 YYDKDF (reference sequence). CDR3 sequence (DNA): TGTGCCACCAGCAGTAGCGGGGGCCTGACCAGGGATGAGCAGTTCTTC. It translates to CATSSSGGLTRDEQFF.

For this clonotype: An end of the junction differs from the germline gene, which may be a read error. V usage is TRBV29-1 and J usage is TRBJ2-3; D perhaps matches TRBD2 (6 bases). This CDR3 region has 16 residues. Per germline, CDR1 SQVTM and CDR2 ANQGSEA. The CDR3 DNA reads TGCAACGTTGAAGATCTGGGGGGTCCTAGCACAGATACGCAGTATTTT. Amino acids: CNVEDLGGPSTDTQYF.

The J gene is TRBJ2-1, the V gene TRBV5-1; D unclear. Trimming stripped 0 bases from V and 5 bases from J, with 12 bases between. This CDR3 spans 15 amino acids. Germline V gene sequence: CDR1 SGHRS, CDR2 YFSETQ. CDR3: CASSLEGILDNEQFF. DNA for the CDR3: TGCGCCAGCAGCTTGGAGGGTATCTTGGACAATGAGCAGTTCTTC.

For this clonotype: One junction end disagrees with the germline gene, perhaps due to a read error. The chain links TRBV7-2 to TRBJ2-3; 10 bases agree with TRBD2. This CDR3 is 15 amino acids long. In germline, CDR1 is SGHTA, CDR2 FQGNSA. Written as DNA, the CDR3 is TGTGCCAACAGCTTACTAGCGGGATCCACAGATACGCAGTATTTT. Translated, it gives CANSLLAGSTDTQYF.

This chain links TRBV13 with TRBJ2-3; D call uncertain. The germline V and J ends were trimmed by 5 bases and 5 bases, with 8 bases remaining between them. Per germline, CDR1 PRHDT and CDR2 FYEKMQ (reference sequence). The CDR3 extends over 12 amino acids. The CDR3 DNA follows: TGTGCCAGCAGCCCCGGGCAAGATACGCAGTATTTT. This encodes CASSPGQDTQYF.